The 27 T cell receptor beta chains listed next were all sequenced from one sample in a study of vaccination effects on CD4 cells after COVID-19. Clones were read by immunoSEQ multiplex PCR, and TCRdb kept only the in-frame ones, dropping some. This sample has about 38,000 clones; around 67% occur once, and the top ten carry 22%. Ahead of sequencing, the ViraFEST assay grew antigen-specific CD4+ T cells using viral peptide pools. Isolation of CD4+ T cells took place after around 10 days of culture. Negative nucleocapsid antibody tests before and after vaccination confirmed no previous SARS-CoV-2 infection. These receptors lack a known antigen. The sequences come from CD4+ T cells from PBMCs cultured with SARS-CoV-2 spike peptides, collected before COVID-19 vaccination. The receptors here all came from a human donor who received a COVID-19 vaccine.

DNA of the CDR3: TGTGCCAGCAGGGGTGGAGGGTGGGACAAGGCGAGACCACTTACTGAAGCTTTCTTT. Protein product: CASRGGGWDKARPLTEAFF. The chain employs TRBV3-1 (or the pseudogene TRBV3-2) and TRBJ1-1; maybe TRBD1 (6 bases). The germline V and J ends were trimmed by 6 bases and 5 bases, with 31 bases remaining between them. Germline CDR1 and CDR2: LGHDT and YNNKEL (reference sequence). This CDR3 has 19 amino acids.

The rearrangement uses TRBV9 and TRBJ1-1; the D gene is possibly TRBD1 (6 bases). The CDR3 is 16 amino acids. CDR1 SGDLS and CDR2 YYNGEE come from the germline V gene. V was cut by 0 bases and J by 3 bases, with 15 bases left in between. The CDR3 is CASSVATGGADTEAFF. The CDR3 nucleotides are TGTGCCAGCAGCGTAGCTACTGGGGGCGCGGACACTGAAGCTTTCTTT. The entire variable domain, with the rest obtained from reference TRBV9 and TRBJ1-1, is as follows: DSGVTQTPKHLITATGQRVTLRCSPRSGDLSVYWYQQSLDQGLQFLIQYYNGEERAKGNILERFSAQQFPDLHSELNLSSLELGDSALYFCASSVATGGADTEAFFGQGTRLTVV.

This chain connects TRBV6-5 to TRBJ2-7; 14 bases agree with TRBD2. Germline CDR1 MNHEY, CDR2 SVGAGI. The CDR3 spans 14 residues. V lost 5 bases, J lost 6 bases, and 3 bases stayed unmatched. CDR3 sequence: CASSPGLAGGEQYF. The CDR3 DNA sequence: TGTGCCAGCAGTCCCGGACTAGCGGGAGGCGAGCAGTACTTC.

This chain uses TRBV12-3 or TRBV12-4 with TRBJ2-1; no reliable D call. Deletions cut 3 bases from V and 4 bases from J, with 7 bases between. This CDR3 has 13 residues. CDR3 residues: CASSFSRYNEQFF. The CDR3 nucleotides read TGTGCCAGCAGTTTTTCCAGATACAATGAGCAGTTCTTC.

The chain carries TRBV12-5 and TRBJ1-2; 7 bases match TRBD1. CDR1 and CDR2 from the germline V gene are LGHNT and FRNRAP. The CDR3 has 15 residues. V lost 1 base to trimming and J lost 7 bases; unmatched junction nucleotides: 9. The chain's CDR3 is CASGLAPNRGGGYTF. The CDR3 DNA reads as TGTGCTAGTGGTTTGGCGCCAAACAGGGGCGGTGGCTACACCTTC.

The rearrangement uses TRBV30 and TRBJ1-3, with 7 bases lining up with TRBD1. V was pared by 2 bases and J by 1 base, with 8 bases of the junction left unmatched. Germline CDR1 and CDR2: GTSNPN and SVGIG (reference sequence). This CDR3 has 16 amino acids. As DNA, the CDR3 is TGTGCCTGGAGTACTCAAGACAGGGTGTCTGGAAACACCATATATTTT. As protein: CAWSTQDRVSGNTIYF.

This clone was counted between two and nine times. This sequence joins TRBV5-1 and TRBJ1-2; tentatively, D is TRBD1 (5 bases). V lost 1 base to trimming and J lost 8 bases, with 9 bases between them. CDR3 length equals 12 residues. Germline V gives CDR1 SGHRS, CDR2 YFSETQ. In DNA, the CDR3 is TGCGCCAGCAGCTTGTTACAGGACGGCTACACCTTC. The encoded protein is CASSLLQDGYTF. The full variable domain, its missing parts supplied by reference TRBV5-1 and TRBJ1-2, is KAGVTQTPRYLIKTRGQQVTLSCSPISGHRSVSWYQQTPGQGLQFLFEYFSETQRNKGNFPGRFSGRQFSNSRSEMNVSTLELGDSALYLCASSLLQDGYTFGSGTRLTVV.

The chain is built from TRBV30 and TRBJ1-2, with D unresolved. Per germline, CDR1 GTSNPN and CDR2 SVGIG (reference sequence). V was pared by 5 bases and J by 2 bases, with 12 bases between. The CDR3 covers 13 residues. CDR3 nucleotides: TGTGCCTGGCAATTGTGGGGAAACTATGGCTACACCTTC. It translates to CAWQLWGNYGYTF.

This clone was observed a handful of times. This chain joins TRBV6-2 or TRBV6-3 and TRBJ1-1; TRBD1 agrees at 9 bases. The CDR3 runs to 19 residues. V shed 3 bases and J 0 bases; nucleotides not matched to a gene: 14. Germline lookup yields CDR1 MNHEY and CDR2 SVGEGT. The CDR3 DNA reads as TGTGCCAGCAGTTATGCCCGCCGGACAGGGGTGATGGTGAACACTGAAGCTTTCTTT. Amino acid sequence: CASSYARRTGVMVNTEAFF.

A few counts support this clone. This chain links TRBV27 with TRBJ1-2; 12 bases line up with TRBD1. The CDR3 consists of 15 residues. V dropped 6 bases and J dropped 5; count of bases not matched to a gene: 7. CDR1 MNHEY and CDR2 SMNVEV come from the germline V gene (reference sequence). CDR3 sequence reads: CASRRDRGRGYGYTF. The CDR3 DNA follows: TGTGCCAGCAGGCGGGACAGGGGGCGAGGGTATGGCTACACCTTC.

CDR3 residues: CASSGTGGRNSPLHF. The CDR3 region has the DNA TGTGCCAGTAGTGGCACAGGGGGCCGTAATTCACCCCTCCACTTT. The V and J genes are TRBV19 and TRBJ1-6, with 9 bases matching TRBD1. Germline CDR1 reads LNHDA; CDR2 reads SQIVND (reference sequence). This CDR3 is built from 15 residues. Unmatched junction bases numbered 5, after V lost 5 bases and J lost 6 bases.

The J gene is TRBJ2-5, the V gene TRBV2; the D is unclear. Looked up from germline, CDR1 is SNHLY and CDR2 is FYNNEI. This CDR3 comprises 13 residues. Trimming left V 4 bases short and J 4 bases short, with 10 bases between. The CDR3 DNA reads TGTGCCAGCAGTGTTGGGCAGCGAGAGACCCAGTACTTC. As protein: CASSVGQRETQYF. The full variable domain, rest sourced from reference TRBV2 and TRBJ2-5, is EPEVTQTPSHQVTQMGQEVILRCVPISNHLYFYWYRQILGQKVEFLVSFYNNEISEKSEIFDDQFSVERPDGSNFTLKIRSTKLEDSAMYFCASSVGQRETQYFGPGTRLLVL.

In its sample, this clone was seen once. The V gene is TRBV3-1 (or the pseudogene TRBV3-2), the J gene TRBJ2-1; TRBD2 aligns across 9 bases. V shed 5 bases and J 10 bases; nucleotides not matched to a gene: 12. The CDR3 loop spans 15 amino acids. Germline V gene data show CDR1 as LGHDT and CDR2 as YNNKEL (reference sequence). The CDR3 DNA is TGTGCCAGCAGCAAGCCGGGACTAGCCTTAGGGGAGCAGTTCTTC. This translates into CASSKPGLALGEQFF.

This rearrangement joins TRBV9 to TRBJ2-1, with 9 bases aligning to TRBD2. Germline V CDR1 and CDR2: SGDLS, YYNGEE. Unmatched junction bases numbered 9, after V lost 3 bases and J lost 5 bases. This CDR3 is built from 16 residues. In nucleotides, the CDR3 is TGTGCCAGCAGCGATCCCCTAGCGGGGTCGCACAATGAGCAGTTCTTC. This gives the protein CASSDPLAGSHNEQFF.

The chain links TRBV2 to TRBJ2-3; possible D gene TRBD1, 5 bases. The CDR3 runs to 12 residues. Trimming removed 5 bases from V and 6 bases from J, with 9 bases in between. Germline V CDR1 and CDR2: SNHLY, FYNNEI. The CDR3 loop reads CASSTDSDTQYF. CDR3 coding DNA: TGTGCCAGCAGTACCGACAGTGATACGCAGTATTTT.

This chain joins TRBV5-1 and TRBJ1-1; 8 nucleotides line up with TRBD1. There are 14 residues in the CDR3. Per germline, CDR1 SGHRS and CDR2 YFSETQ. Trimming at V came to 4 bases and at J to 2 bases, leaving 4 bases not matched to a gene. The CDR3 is CASSIGQGNTEAFF. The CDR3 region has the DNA TGCGCCAGCAGCATAGGACAGGGCAACACTGAAGCTTTCTTT.

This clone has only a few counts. This CDR3 is CASSRGTGLNYGYTF. CDR3 coding DNA: TGTGCCAGTAGTCGGGGGACAGGCCTTAACTATGGCTACACCTTC. The chain has TRBV19 and TRBJ1-2, with TRBD1 identical over 8 bases. This CDR3 contains 15 residues. Germline V gives CDR1 LNHDA, CDR2 SQIVND (reference sequence). The V and J ends lost 5 bases and 1 base, in that order; junction bases with no gene match: 6. Looking up the rest from reference TRBV19 and TRBJ1-2 gives the full variable domain: DGGITQSPKYLFRKEGQNVTLSCEQNLNHDAMYWYRQDPGQGLRLIYYSQIVNDFQKGDIAEGYSVSREKKESFPLTVTSAQKNPTAFYLCASSRGTGLNYGYTFGSGTRLTVV.

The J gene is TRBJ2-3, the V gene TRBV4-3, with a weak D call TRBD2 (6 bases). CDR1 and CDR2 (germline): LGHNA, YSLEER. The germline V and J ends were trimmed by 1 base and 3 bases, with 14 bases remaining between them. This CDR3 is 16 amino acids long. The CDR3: CASSQGYGGSTDTQYF. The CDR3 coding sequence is TGCGCCAGCAGCCAAGGGTACGGGGGATCTACAGATACGCAGTATTTT.

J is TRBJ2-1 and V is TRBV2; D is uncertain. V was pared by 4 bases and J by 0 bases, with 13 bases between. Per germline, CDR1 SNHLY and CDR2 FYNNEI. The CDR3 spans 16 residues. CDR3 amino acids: CASSGQSGSSYNEQFF. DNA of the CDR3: TGTGCCAGCAGTGGACAATCCGGCAGCTCCTACAATGAGCAGTTCTTC.

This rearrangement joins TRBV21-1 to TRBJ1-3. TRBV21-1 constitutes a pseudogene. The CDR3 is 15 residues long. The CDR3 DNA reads TGTGCCAGCAGCAAAGCCCGCACGGTAGGAAACACCATATATTTT. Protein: CASSKARTVGNTIYF.

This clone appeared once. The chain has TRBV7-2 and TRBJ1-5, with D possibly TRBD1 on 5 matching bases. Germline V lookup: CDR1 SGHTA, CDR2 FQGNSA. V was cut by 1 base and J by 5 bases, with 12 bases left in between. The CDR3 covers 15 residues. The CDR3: CASSLVAGRDQPQHF. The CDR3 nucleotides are TGTGCCAGCAGCTTAGTGGCAGGGCGGGATCAGCCCCAGCATTTT.

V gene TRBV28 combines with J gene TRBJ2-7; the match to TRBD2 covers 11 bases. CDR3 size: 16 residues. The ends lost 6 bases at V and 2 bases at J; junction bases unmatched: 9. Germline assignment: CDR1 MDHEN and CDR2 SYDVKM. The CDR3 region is CASSRLAGSRAYEQYF. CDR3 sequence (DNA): TGTGCCAGCAGCCGACTAGCGGGAAGTAGGGCCTACGAGCAGTACTTC.

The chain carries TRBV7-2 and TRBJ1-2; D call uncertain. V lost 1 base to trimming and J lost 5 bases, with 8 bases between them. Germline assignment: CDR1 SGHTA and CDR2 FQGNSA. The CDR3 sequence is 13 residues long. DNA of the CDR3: TGTGCCAGCAGCTTAGTCGGAGATTATGGCTACACCTTC. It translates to CASSLVGDYGYTF.

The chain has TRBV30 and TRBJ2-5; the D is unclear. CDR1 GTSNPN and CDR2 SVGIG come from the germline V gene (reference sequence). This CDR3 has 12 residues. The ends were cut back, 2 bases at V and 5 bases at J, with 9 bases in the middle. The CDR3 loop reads CAWSRLEETQYF. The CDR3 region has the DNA TGTGCCTGGAGTCGCCTGGAGGAGACCCAGTACTTC.

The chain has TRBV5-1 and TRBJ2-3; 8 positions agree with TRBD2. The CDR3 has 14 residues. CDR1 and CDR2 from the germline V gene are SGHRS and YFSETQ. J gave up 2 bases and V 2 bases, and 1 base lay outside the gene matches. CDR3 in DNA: TGCGCCAGCAGCTTACTAGCGGCCACAGATACGCAGTATTTT. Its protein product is CASSLLAATDTQYF.

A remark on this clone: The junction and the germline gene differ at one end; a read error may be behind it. This CDR3 is CASSPPGEGSCEQYF. CDR3 sequence (DNA): TGTGCCAGCTCGCCTCCAGGGGAGGGGTCCTGCGAGCAGTACTTC. The chain employs TRBV6-6 and TRBJ2-7; the D gene is possibly TRBD2 (7 bases). CDR3 length: 15 amino acids. Germline CDR1 is MNHNY and CDR2 is SVGAGI (reference sequence).

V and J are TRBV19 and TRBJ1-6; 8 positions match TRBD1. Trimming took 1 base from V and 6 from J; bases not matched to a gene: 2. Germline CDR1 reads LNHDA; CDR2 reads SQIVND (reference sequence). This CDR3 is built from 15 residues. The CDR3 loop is CASSIAGGLNSPLHF. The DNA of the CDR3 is TGTGCCAGTAGTATAGCAGGGGGCCTTAATTCACCCCTCCACTTT.